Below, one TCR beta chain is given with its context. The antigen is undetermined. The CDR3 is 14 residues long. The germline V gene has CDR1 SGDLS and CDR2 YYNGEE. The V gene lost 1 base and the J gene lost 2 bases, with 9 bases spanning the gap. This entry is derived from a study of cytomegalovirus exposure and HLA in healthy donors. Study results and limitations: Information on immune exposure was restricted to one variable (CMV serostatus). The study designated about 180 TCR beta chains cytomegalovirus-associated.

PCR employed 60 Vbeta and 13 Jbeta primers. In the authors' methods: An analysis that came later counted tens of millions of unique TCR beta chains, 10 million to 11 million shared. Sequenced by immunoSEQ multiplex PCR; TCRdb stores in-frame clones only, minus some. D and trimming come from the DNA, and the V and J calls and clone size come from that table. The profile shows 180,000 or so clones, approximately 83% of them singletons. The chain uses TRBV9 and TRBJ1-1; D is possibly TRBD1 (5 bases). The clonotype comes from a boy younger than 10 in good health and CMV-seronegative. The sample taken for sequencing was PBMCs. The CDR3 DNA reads TGTGCCAGCAGCGTATCCGGGGGAAACACTGAAGCTTTCTTT. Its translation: CASSVSGGNTEAFF.